The 24 T cell receptor beta chains below come from one sample, sequenced in a study of OX40 agonist ivuxolimab in advanced cancers. The assay was immunoSEQ multiplex PCR, and TCRdb's table has in-frame clones only and misses some. This table holds about 36,000 clones, 88% found once. The sequencing used CD4+ or CD8+ T cells sorted from blood, collected in a trial of the OX40 agonist ivuxolimab. Receptor source: an adult with an advanced solid tumor such as melanoma, head and neck, liver or kidney cancer.

This rearrangement joins TRBV7-8 to TRBJ2-1, with D hard to call. Germline loops: CDR1 SGHVS, CDR2 FQNEAQ. The V end was cut by 7 bases, the J end by 0 bases, with 16 bases between. The CDR3 is 16 residues long. CDR3 region: CASTPVLISSYNEQFF. The CDR3 DNA reads as TGTGCCAGCACCCCCGTGTTGATCTCCTCCTACAATGAGCAGTTCTTC. The full variable domain, completed using reference TRBV7-8 and TRBJ2-1, is GAGVSQSPRYKVAKRGQDVALRCDPISGHVSLFWYQQALGQGPEFLTYFQNEAQLDKSGLPSDRFFAERPEGSVSTLKIQRTQQEDSAVYLCASTPVLISSYNEQFFGPGTRLTVL.

The genes are TRBV7-2 and TRBJ2-7, with D perhaps given as TRBD1 or TRBD2 (5 bases each). The CDR3 is 13 residues long. The germline V gene encodes CDR1 SGHTA and CDR2 FQGNSA. V was clipped by 8 bases and J by 6 bases, with 17 bases between them. CDR3 amino acids: CASSLGAAAEQYF. The CDR3 coding sequence is TGTGCCAGCTCTCTCGGGGCCGCCGCCGAGCAGTACTTC.

The chain combines TRBV7-2 with TRBJ2-1, with 7 bases that match TRBD1. CDR3 length: 17 residues. Losses at the gene ends were 1 base for V and 9 bases for J; bases not matched to a gene: 15. The V gene's germline CDR1 is SGHTA and CDR2 FQGNSA. DNA of the CDR3: TGTGCCAGCAGCTTAGATACTGGTATGAGGGGGCATGGTGAGCAGTTCTTC. Its translation: CASSLDTGMRGHGEQFF.

The count of this clone is one. The genes are TRBV2 and TRBJ2-1; the match to TRBD1 covers 10 bases. Unmatched junction bases numbered 8, after V lost 9 bases and J lost 6 bases. CDR3 length: 14 amino acids. CDR1 SNHLY and CDR2 FYNNEI come from the germline V gene. The CDR3 coding sequence is TGTGCCAGTCCCCGGGACAGGGGATCCAATGAGCAGTTCTTC. Residues: CASPRDRGSNEQFF.

V and J are TRBV30 and TRBJ2-3, with 11 bases matching TRBD1. The CDR3 has 15 amino acids. V trimming: 2 bases; J trimming: 3 bases; junction bases outside the gene matches: 4. CDR1 and CDR2 (germline): GTSNPN, SVGIG (reference sequence). This CDR3 is CAWSTGQGATDTQYF. The DNA of the CDR3 is TGTGCCTGGAGTACAGGACAGGGGGCAACAGATACGCAGTATTTT.

This clone has a handful of counts. This CDR3 reads CASSLTPYNSPLHF. In DNA, the CDR3 is TGTGCCAGCAGCTTGACACCGTATAATTCACCCCTCCACTTT. The chain has TRBV7-4 and TRBJ1-6, with D uncertain. The CDR3 covers 14 residues. Germline CDR1 and CDR2: SGHVT and SQSDAQ. The germline V and J ends were trimmed by 3 bases and 4 bases, with 7 bases remaining between them.

This clone showed up just a few times. The rearrangement links TRBV27 to TRBJ2-7, with TRBD1 identical over 7 bases. The junction had 10 bases not matched to a gene; V was cut back by 2 bases and J by 3 bases. The CDR3 runs 16 residues. The germline V gene has CDR1 MNHEY and CDR2 SMNVEV (reference sequence). The CDR3 DNA follows: TGTGCCAGCAGTTTAAGTAGGGGGACAGTAAACTACGAGCAGTACTTC. Translated, it gives CASSLSRGTVNYEQYF.

This clone was detected a few times. This chain joins TRBV6-5 and TRBJ1-2; possibly TRBD1 for D (5 bases). With 10 bases removed from V and 7 bases from J, the gap between germline ends came to 19 bases. The CDR3 loop spans 13 amino acids. CDR1 and CDR2 from the germline V gene are MNHEY and SVGAGI. The CDR3 sequence: CATQKGRLFGYTF. As DNA, the CDR3 is TGTGCCACCCAGAAGGGACGGCTCTTTGGCTACACCTTC.

This clone was detected only once. J is TRBJ2-2 and V is TRBV5-4; TRBD1 is a possible D gene (6 bases). CDR1 and CDR2 from the germline V gene are SGHNT and YYREEE (reference sequence). Trimming took off 5 bases at V and 7 bases at J, with 15 bases between the two ends. CDR3 length: 14 residues. CDR3 amino acids: CASRSQGPGGELFF. The DNA of the CDR3 is TGTGCCAGCAGATCCCAGGGGCCCGGCGGGGAGCTGTTTTTT. The full variable domain, rest sourced from reference TRBV5-4 and TRBJ2-2, is ETGVTQSPTHLIKTRGQQVTLRCSSQSGHNTVSWYQQALGQGPQFIFQYYREEENGRGNFPPRFSGLQFPNYSSELNVNALELDDSALYLCASRSQGPGGELFFGEGSRLTVL.

V and J are TRBV7-2 and TRBJ1-2; no clear D gene. The V gene's germline CDR1 is SGHTA and CDR2 FQGNSA. V was shortened by 3 bases and J by 8 bases, with 13 bases between the two germline ends. This CDR3 contains 13 residues. CDR3 in amino acids: CASSLSQVGGYTF. The CDR3 nucleotides read TGTGCCAGCAGCTTGAGCCAGGTCGGGGGCTACACCTTC.

The chain employs TRBV28 and TRBJ2-1; a possible D gene is TRBD2 (7 bases). The V end was cut by 6 bases, the J end by 10 bases, with 16 bases between. This CDR3 contains 13 residues. Germline V lookup: CDR1 MDHEN, CDR2 SYDVKM. CDR3 nucleotide sequence: TGTGCCAGCAGGTTGACGGGGGGCAGGGAGCAGTTCTTC. Amino acids: CASRLTGGREQFF.

This clone was detected only a few times. V gene TRBV10-3 combines with J gene TRBJ2-1, with a weak D call TRBD2 (6 bases). From germline, CDR1 is ENHRY and CDR2 SYGVKD. Deletions cut 2 bases from V and 6 bases from J, with 8 bases between. The CDR3 loop spans 13 amino acids. CDR3 nucleotides: TGTGCCATCAGTGAGGGGGGGAGCAATGAGCAGTTCTTC. Translating gives CAISEGGSNEQFF.

J is TRBJ1-3 and V is TRBV4-1, with D hard to call. This CDR3 spans 14 amino acids. V gave up 6 bases and J gave up 2 bases, with 11 bases separating them. Germline loops: CDR1 MGHRA, CDR2 YSYEKL. The DNA of the CDR3 is TGCGCCAGCAGACGGCTTTTAACTGGAAACACCATATATTTT. It translates to CASRRLLTGNTIYF.

A remark on this clone: One end of the junction is discordant with germline, which a read error may explain. The rearrangement links TRBV6-4 to TRBJ2-5; D is perhaps TRBD2 (5 bases). This CDR3 is built from 13 residues. Per germline, CDR1 MRHNA and CDR2 SNTAGT. CDR3 amino acids: CASRDFHQETQYF. The DNA for the CDR3 is TGTGCCAGCAGGGACTTCCACCAAGAGACCCAGTACTTC.

The CDR3 DNA is TGTGCCAGCTCACCCGGGACAGGGGCCTACGAGCAGTACTTC. It is translated as CASSPGTGAYEQYF. The rearrangement uses TRBV18 and TRBJ2-7; 10 positions match TRBD1. The CDR3 is made up of 14 amino acids. Germline CDR1 reads KGHSH; CDR2 reads LQKENI. The V segment lost 3 bases and the J segment 2 bases; nucleotides outside the gene matches: 1. The variable domain in full, completed from reference TRBV18 and TRBJ2-7, reads NAGVMQNPRHLVRRRGQEARLRCSPMKGHSHVYWYRQLPEEGLKFMVYLQKENIIDESGMPKERFSAEFPKEGPSILRIQQVVRGDSAAYFCASSPGTGAYEQYFGPGTRLTVT.

The chain joins TRBV6-6 to TRBJ2-5; a weak D match, TRBD2 (6 bases). The CDR3 spans 14 residues. Looked up from germline, CDR1 is MNHNY and CDR2 is SVGAGI (reference sequence). The V and J ends lost 6 bases and 1 base respectively, with 12 bases between them. This CDR3 is CASSLDYTQETQYF. For the CDR3, the DNA is TGTGCCAGCAGCCTGGACTATACCCAAGAGACCCAGTACTTC.

The chain recombines TRBV5-6 with TRBJ2-5, with D unclear. Germline V gene data show CDR1 as SGHDT and CDR2 as YYEEEE. Trimming stripped 1 base from V and 5 bases from J, with 3 bases between. There are 11 residues in the CDR3. The CDR3: CASSLLETQYF. The DNA for the CDR3 is TGTGCCAGCAGCTTGCTCGAGACCCAGTACTTC.

The CDR3: CASSIESGRPNYGYTF. The CDR3 region has the DNA TGTGCCAGTAGTATAGAAAGTGGGCGGCCAAACTATGGCTACACCTTC. The gene calls are TRBV19 and TRBJ1-2; D ambiguous. The CDR3 covers 16 residues. Germline-derived CDR1 and CDR2 are LNHDA and SQIVND (reference sequence). V was clipped by 0 bases and J by 2 bases, with 13 bases between them.

The chain links TRBV19 to TRBJ2-1; 11 bases are a match to TRBD2. With 5 bases clipped from V and 10 bases from J, the junction kept 4 bases outside the gene matches. The germline V gene has CDR1 LNHDA and CDR2 SQIVND (reference sequence). This CDR3 has 13 amino acids. The CDR3 sequence: CASSLAGGREQFF. The CDR3 DNA reads as TGTGCCAGTAGTTTAGCGGGGGGGCGGGAGCAGTTCTTC. Full variable domain (remainder filled in from reference TRBV19 and TRBJ2-1): DGGITQSPKYLFRKEGQNVTLSCEQNLNHDAMYWYRQDPGQGLRLIYYSQIVNDFQKGDIAEGYSVSREKKESFPLTVTSAQKNPTAFYLCASSLAGGREQFFGPGTRLTVL.

This chain links TRBV28 with TRBJ2-5, with TRBD1 matching over 7 bases. The CDR3 runs to 15 residues. Per the germline V gene, CDR1 is MDHEN and CDR2 is SYDVKM. With V trimmed by 3 bases and J by 2 bases, 6 bases remained unmatched. CDR3 loop: CASSFLRTGQETQYF. The CDR3 DNA follows: TGTGCCAGCAGTTTCCTTCGGACAGGTCAAGAGACCCAGTACTTC.

This chain connects TRBV19 to TRBJ1-1; perhaps TRBD1 as D (5 bases). Trimming took 4 bases from V and 4 from J, leaving 22 bases between them. Germline V gives CDR1 LNHDA, CDR2 SQIVND (reference sequence). The CDR3 contains 17 residues. The CDR3 reads CASSSTPSGGKGTEAFF. The DNA for the CDR3 is TGTGCCAGTAGTAGTACCCCATCGGGGGGAAAAGGCACTGAAGCTTTCTTT. Combining the CDR3 with reference TRBV19 and TRBJ1-1 gives the whole variable domain DGGITQSPKYLFRKEGQNVTLSCEQNLNHDAMYWYRQDPGQGLRLIYYSQIVNDFQKGDIAEGYSVSREKKESFPLTVTSAQKNPTAFYLCASSSTPSGGKGTEAFFGQGTRLTVV.

As DNA, the CDR3 is TGTGCCAGCAGCCAGGAACTAGGGACTAGCACAGATACGCAGTATTTT. Its translation is CASSQELGTSTDTQYF. V and J are TRBV5-5 and TRBJ2-3, with a tentative D call TRBD2 (6 bases). V was pared by 4 bases and J by 0 bases, with 15 bases between. The CDR3 is 16 amino acids. The germline V gene has CDR1 SGHKS and CDR2 YYEKEE (reference sequence).

V usage is TRBV2 and J usage is TRBJ2-7; 7 positions agree with TRBD1. The CDR3 extends over 15 amino acids. The J segment lost 0 bases and the V segment lost 4 bases, leaving 6 bases of the junction unmatched. Germline V gives CDR1 SNHLY, CDR2 FYNNEI. The CDR3 nucleotides are TGTGCCAGCAGTGTAGTTTGGGACAGCTCCTACGAGCAGTACTTC. The encoded protein is CASSVVWDSSYEQYF.

The chain joins TRBV7-3 to TRBJ2-1, with 7 bases matching TRBD2. The CDR3 runs 15 residues. Germline V gives CDR1 SGHTA, CDR2 FQGTGA. V was clipped by 2 bases and J by 1 base; unmatched bases: 2. As DNA, the CDR3 is TGTGCCAGCAGCTTAGACGGGGGGTCCTACAATGAGCAGTTCTTC. Translation gives CASSLDGGSYNEQFF. The full variable domain, in which reference TRBV7-3 and TRBJ2-1 provide the parts outside the CDR3, is GAGVSQTPSNKVTEKGKYVELRCDPISGHTALYWYRQSLGQGPEFLIYFQGTGAADDSGLPNDRFFAVRPEGSVSTLKIQRTERGDSAVYLCASSLDGGSYNEQFFGPGTRLTVL.